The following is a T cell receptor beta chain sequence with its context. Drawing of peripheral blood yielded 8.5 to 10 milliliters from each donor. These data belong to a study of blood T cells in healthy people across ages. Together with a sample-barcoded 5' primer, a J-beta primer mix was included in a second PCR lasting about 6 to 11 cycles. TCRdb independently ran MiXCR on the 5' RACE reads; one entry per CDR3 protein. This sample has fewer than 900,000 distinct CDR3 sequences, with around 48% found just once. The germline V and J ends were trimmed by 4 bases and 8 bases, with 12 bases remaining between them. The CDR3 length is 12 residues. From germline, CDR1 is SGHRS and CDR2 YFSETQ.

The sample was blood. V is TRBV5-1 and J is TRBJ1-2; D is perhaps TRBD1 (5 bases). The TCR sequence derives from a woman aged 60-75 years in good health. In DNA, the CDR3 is TGCGCCAGCAGCCGGGGGGACGAGGGCTACACCTTC. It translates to CASSRGDEGYTF.